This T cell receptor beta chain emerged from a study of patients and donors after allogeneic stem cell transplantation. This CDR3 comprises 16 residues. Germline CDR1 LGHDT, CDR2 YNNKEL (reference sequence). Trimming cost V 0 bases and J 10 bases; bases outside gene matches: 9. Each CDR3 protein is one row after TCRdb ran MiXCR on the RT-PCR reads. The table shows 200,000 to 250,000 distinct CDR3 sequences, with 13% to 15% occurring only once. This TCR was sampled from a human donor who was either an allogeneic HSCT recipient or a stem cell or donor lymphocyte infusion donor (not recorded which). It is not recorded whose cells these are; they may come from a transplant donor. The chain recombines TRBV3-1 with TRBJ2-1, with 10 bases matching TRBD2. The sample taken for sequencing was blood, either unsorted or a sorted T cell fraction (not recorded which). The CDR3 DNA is TGTGCCAGCAGCCAAGATCGGAGCGGGAGGGCGGGAGAGCAGTTCTTC. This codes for CASSQDRSGRAGEQFF.